The present entry profiles one T cell receptor (beta chain) with its context. This table comes from immunoSEQ multiplex PCR, and its TCRdb copy is limited to in-frame clones, with some not included. The sample carries approximately 380,000 clones, approximately 91% recorded once. The data were obtained in a study of blood T cell repertoires in COVID-19. Study members were between about 18 and 100 years old and lived in approximately 25 US regions. In assigning cohorts, the study relied on participant-reported clinical history. Within the 2 weeks before study entry, each person in the exposed group met a COVID-19 case. V was clipped by 1 base and J by 3 bases, with 7 bases between them. Germline values: CDR1 SGHDT, CDR2 YYEEEE. The CDR3 runs 13 residues.

J is TRBJ1-1 and V is TRBV5-6; D is unclear. This receptor was taken from a middle-aged woman who had been exposed to COVID-19. The sample taken for sequencing was PBMCs or T cells enriched from blood (not recorded which). The CDR3 bases are TGTGCCAGCAGCTTGAGGAGGCACACTGAAGCTTTCTTT. This sequence encodes CASSLRRHTEAFF.